This T cell receptor beta chain was identified during a study of CD4 T cells in relation to SARS-CoV-2 and coronaviruses. Points from the study as a whole: Crossreactivity was assessed only for spike protein, not other viral proteins. Roughly 65% of donors had memory CD4+ clonotypes crossrecognizing SARS-CoV-2 and common cold coronavirus spike.

Unexposed donor CD4+ T cells date from about 2011-2018, before the COVID-19 pandemic. Cryopreserved PBMCs were CD4-enriched, then split into naive and memory cells. As to this clone: Its cognate antigen is unknown.

Clones were read by immunoSEQ multiplex PCR, and TCRdb kept only the in-frame ones, dropping some. The sample has about 65,000 clones, over 70% seen once. CDR3 length: 13 residues. Germline CDR1 LNHDA, CDR2 SQIVND (reference sequence). The V end was cut by 11 bases, the J end by 2 bases, with 10 bases between. The TCR originated in a human donor in good health. The material sequenced was memory CD4+ T cells from PBMCs. The chain couples TRBV19 to TRBJ2-6; D might be TRBD2 (5 bases). CDR3 sequence (DNA): TGTGCCGGACGGGAACCTGGGGCCAACGTCCTGACTTTC. Translation gives CAGREPGANVLTF.